This T cell receptor beta chain emerged from a study of response to subunit inactivated influenza vaccine. The germline V gene encodes CDR1 SGHDN and CDR2 FVKESK. This CDR3 is built from 16 residues. V dropped 1 base and J dropped 2; count of bases not matched to a gene: 8. MiXCR, applied by TCRdb to the RT-PCR reads, yields one record per CDR3 protein. The sample includes more than 150,000 distinct CDR3 sequences, around 9% of them seen just once. Study-level points and caveats: Authors suggested each seasonal flu vaccination may recruit only limited numbers of new T cells.

Remarks on this clonotype: Its antigen is currently unknown.

This chain connects TRBV14 to TRBJ2-7, with 7 bases that match TRBD1. Source: non-naive T cells sorted from PBMCs, taken on the day of vaccination. The receptor comes from a man between 45 and 60 years old who received an inactivated influenza vaccine. The CDR3 loop reads CASSQVRGDSAYEQYF. DNA for the CDR3: TGTGCCAGCAGCCAAGTTCGAGGGGACAGTGCCTACGAGCAGTACTTC.